This passage covers 28 T cell receptor beta chains from one sample sequenced in a study of T cells in Graves' hyperthyroidism and ophthalmopathy. RNA transcripts provided the source from which TCR beta CDR3 regions were amplified. Primed by the HTBI set, a first-round RT-PCR was run on the TCR CDR3. Each CDR3 protein is one row after TCRdb ran MiXCR on the multiplex PCR reads. The sample has 550,000 to 800,000 distinct CDR3 sequences; 15% to 20% are singletons. The sequencing input was blood. The receptors stem from a man aged 18 to 29 with Graves' hyperthyroidism.

This clonotype turned up a few times. The CDR3 DNA sequence: TGTGCCAGCAGCTTCGGGAAAAATGAGCAGTTCTTC. Translated, it gives CASSFGKNEQFF. V usage is TRBV11-2 and J usage is TRBJ2-1, with D perhaps TRBD2 (5 bases). The ends were cut back, 3 bases at V and 7 bases at J, with 7 bases in the middle. Germline V gene data show CDR1 as SGHAT and CDR2 as FQNNGV. This CDR3 contains 12 residues.

CDR3 loop: CSARGRLAGGVSTDTQYF. CDR3 DNA: TGCAGTGCTAGAGGAAGACTAGCGGGAGGGGTGAGCACAGATACGCAGTATTTT. The J gene is TRBJ2-3, the V gene TRBV20-1; 14 nucleotides match TRBD2. The ends lost 1 base at V and 0 bases at J; junction bases unmatched: 6. Germline lookup yields CDR1 DFQATT and CDR2 SNEGSKA (reference sequence). CDR3 length: 18 residues.

This clonotype has just a few counts. The chain is built from TRBV7-9 and TRBJ2-3; tentatively, D is TRBD1 (6 bases). Per germline, CDR1 SEHNR and CDR2 FQNEAQ (reference sequence). V lost 2 bases and J 4 bases, leaving 13 bases between the germline ends. The CDR3 is 15 amino acids. The DNA for the CDR3 is TGTGCCAGCAGCTTACGGCAGGGGTTCTCAGATACGCAGTATTTT. Translating it yields CASSLRQGFSDTQYF.

CDR3 nucleotides: TGCAGTGCTAGAAGTGCAGGGGAGTGGCGAAATGAGCAGTTCTTC. Protein product: CSARSAGEWRNEQFF. The J gene is TRBJ2-1, the V gene TRBV20-1; tentative D call: TRBD1 (6 bases). The germline gives CDR1 DFQATT, CDR2 SNEGSKA (reference sequence). The ends were cut back, 2 bases at V and 7 bases at J, with 18 bases in the middle. The length of the CDR3 is 15 residues.

This clonotype was counted at least ten times. J is TRBJ1-1 and V is TRBV12-3 or TRBV12-4; 8 bases line up with TRBD1. J gave up 9 bases and V 3 bases, and 6 bases lay outside the gene matches. CDR3 length: 13 residues. CDR3 nucleotide sequence: TGTGCCAGCAGTTTTGGACAGGGAGGGAAAGCTTTCTTT. Translated, it gives CASSFGQGGKAFF.

This clonotype was counted a few times. An end of the junction differs from the germline gene, which may be a read error. CDR3 sequence reads: CASGLTVHEQYF. In nucleotides, the CDR3 is TGTGCCAGCGGCTTAACGGTCCACGAGCAGTACTTC. The rearrangement joins TRBV11-2 to TRBJ2-7; the D is unclear. The germline CDR1 and CDR2 sequences are SGHAT and FQNNGV. The CDR3 spans 12 residues.

The chain recombines TRBV10-3 with TRBJ1-5; D is unclear. Germline V gene sequence: CDR1 ENHRY, CDR2 SYGVKD. Deletions cut 2 bases from V and 5 bases from J, with 7 bases between. This CDR3 has 13 amino acids. The CDR3: CAISETADQPQHF. Here the CDR3 DNA reads TGTGCCATCAGTGAGACCGCTGATCAGCCCCAGCATTTT.

This clonotype has ten or more counts. CDR3 DNA sequence: TGTGCCAGCAGTGGGACTAGCGGGGGTACAGATACGCAGTATTTT. Residues: CASSGTSGGTDTQYF. This chain joins TRBV12-3 or TRBV12-4 and TRBJ2-3; 14 bases line up with TRBD2. Losses at the gene ends were 5 bases for V and 3 bases for J; bases not matched to a gene: 1. This CDR3 has 15 amino acids.

The chain combines TRBV13 with TRBJ2-1, with D perhaps TRBD2 (6 bases). The CDR3 totals 12 residues. The V gene's germline CDR1 is PRHDT and CDR2 FYEKMQ (reference sequence). The V end was cut by 5 bases, the J end by 9 bases, with 11 bases between. The CDR3 spells CASSAGLLEQFF. CDR3 sequence (DNA): TGTGCCAGCAGCGCGGGACTCCTTGAGCAGTTCTTC.

The gene calls are TRBV11-2 and TRBJ1-2; 10 bases fit TRBD1. V shed 5 bases and J 8 bases; nucleotides not matched to a gene: 11. Per germline, CDR1 SGHAT and CDR2 FQNNGV. The CDR3 loop spans 15 amino acids. The CDR3 here is CASSGGDRGSGGYTF. CDR3 nucleotides: TGTGCCAGCAGCGGAGGGGACAGGGGATCAGGGGGCTACACCTTC.

This clonotype appeared many times. This chain connects TRBV20-1 to TRBJ2-3; no clear D gene. The CDR3 consists of 15 residues. In germline, CDR1 is DFQATT, CDR2 SNEGSKA (reference sequence). Trimming took 0 bases from V and 0 from J, leaving 10 bases between them. For the CDR3, the DNA is TGCAGTGCTAGAGATCCCCTTAGAAGCACAGATACGCAGTATTTT. Protein product: CSARDPLRSTDTQYF.

The CDR3 DNA reads TGTGCCAGCAGCACCCTAGCGGACTACAATGAGCAGTTCTTC. Residues: CASSTLADYNEQFF. The rearrangement links TRBV5-4 to TRBJ2-1; 7 positions agree with TRBD2. This CDR3 has 14 residues. V lost 4 bases, J lost 3 bases, and 4 bases stayed unmatched. The germline gives CDR1 SGHNT, CDR2 YYREEE (reference sequence).

This clonotype was observed a few times. The V gene is TRBV6-2 or TRBV6-3, the J gene TRBJ2-1, with 9 nucleotides matching TRBD2. The V and J ends lost 4 bases and 8 bases, in that order; junction bases with no gene match: 6. CDR3 size: 14 residues. From germline, CDR1 is MNHEY and CDR2 SVGEGT. The CDR3 spells CASSSQRGAYEQFF. CDR3 DNA: TGTGCCAGCAGTTCTCAGCGGGGGGCCTATGAGCAGTTCTTC.

In this sample, this clonotype turned up many times. The rearrangement uses TRBV7-2 and TRBJ2-3; TRBD1 might be the D (5 bases). This CDR3 is 15 amino acids long. The V gene's germline CDR1 is SGHTA and CDR2 FQGNSA. V was trimmed by 5 bases and J by 1 base, leaving 13 bases between them. CDR3 DNA sequence: TGTGCCAGCAGCCAAGACAGTCTGGGCACAGATACGCAGTATTTT. This sequence encodes CASSQDSLGTDTQYF.

This clonotype came up many times. The chain uses TRBV18 and TRBJ2-1, with unresolved D. CDR3 size: 12 residues. Per the germline V gene, CDR1 is KGHSH and CDR2 is LQKENI. Trimming shortened V by 1 base and J by 6 bases, and 4 bases separated the two germline ends. The CDR3 here is CASSPRVNEQFF. The DNA of the CDR3 is TGTGCCAGCTCACCACGAGTCAATGAGCAGTTCTTC.

In this sample, this clonotype turned up once. A much larger clone lies a single base off, so this may be a read error. V is TRBV28 and J is TRBJ2-7; 7 bases line up with TRBD1. The germline gives CDR1 MDHEN, CDR2 SYDVKM. The CDR3 has 14 residues. In DNA, the CDR3 is TGTGCCAGCAGTTTAACGAAGGGGGCCTACGAGCAGCACTTC. Its translation is CASSLTKGAYEQHF.

The V and J genes are TRBV5-4 and TRBJ2-3; D is unresolved. This CDR3 is built from 14 residues. Between the trimmed V and J ends, which lost 2 bases and 4 bases, there was a span of 11 bases. Germline V gene lookup returns CDR1 SGHNT and CDR2 YYREEE (reference sequence). This CDR3 is CASSFVTAPDTQYF. Written as DNA, the CDR3 is TGTGCCAGCAGCTTCGTCACCGCCCCAGATACGCAGTATTTT.

This clonotype was counted ten times or more. The rearrangement uses TRBV28 and TRBJ2-7, with 7 bases aligning to TRBD2. Trimming cost V 8 bases and J 5 bases; bases outside gene matches: 15. The CDR3 extends over 15 amino acids. Germline loops: CDR1 MDHEN, CDR2 SYDVKM. The CDR3 DNA reads TGTGCCAGCTTTAGTGTTGGCGGGAGTATCAACGAGCAGTACTTC. Amino acid sequence: CASFSVGGSINEQYF.

This clonotype was recorded many times. The genes are TRBV6-1 and TRBJ2-7; 10 bases align to TRBD1. Germline-derived CDR1 and CDR2 are MNHNS and SASEGT. The CDR3 runs 15 residues. After removal of 4 bases from V and 4 bases from J, the junction contained 7 bases not matched to a gene. As DNA, the CDR3 is TGTGCCAGCAGTGGTGACAGGGGGCTTATGTACGAGCAGTACTTC. This gives the protein CASSGDRGLMYEQYF.

This clonotype came up many times. The chain uses TRBV2 and TRBJ2-7, with unresolved D. The CDR3 length is 10 residues. The V and J ends lost 6 bases and 7 bases respectively, with 7 bases between them. CDR1 is SNHLY, CDR2 FYNNEI, per germline. CDR3 residues: CASSGPEQYF. The CDR3 nucleotides read TGTGCCAGCAGCGGACCAGAGCAGTACTTC.

This clonotype occurred a few times. The chain uses TRBV4-2 and TRBJ2-5; TRBD2 matches at 11 bases. V shed 7 bases and J 1 base; nucleotides not matched to a gene: 5. This CDR3 has 15 residues. Germline CDR1 LGHNA, CDR2 YNFKEQ. CDR3 loop: CASKLAGAPQETQYF. DNA for the CDR3: TGTGCCAGCAAACTAGCGGGAGCCCCCCAAGAGACCCAGTACTTC.

This clonotype was detected only a few times. The V call is TRBV14, the J call TRBJ2-7, with 9 bases matching TRBD2. From germline, CDR1 is SGHDN and CDR2 FVKESK. This CDR3 has 19 amino acids. V lost 3 bases to trimming and J lost 2 bases; unmatched junction nucleotides: 17. DNA for the CDR3: TGTGCCAGCAGCCACGAAGTGGCTAGCGGGACTTTCGGGACCTACGAGCAGTACTTC. Its protein product is CASSHEVASGTFGTYEQYF.

This clonotype was counted at least ten times. The chain recombines TRBV6-5 with TRBJ2-1, with 7 bases aligning to TRBD2. CDR3 length equals 16 residues. Germline V gives CDR1 MNHEY, CDR2 SVGAGI. The V segment lost 0 bases and the J segment 7 bases; nucleotides outside the gene matches: 9. CDR3 residues: CASSYSFSGWKNEQFF. In nucleotides, the CDR3 is TGTGCCAGCAGTTACTCGTTTAGCGGGTGGAAAAATGAGCAGTTCTTC.

In its sample, this clonotype was seen many times. The chain employs TRBV6-1 and TRBJ1-5; 7 bases are shared with TRBD1. Germline assignment: CDR1 MNHNS and CDR2 SASEGT. Trimming cost V 6 bases and J 1 base; bases outside gene matches: 6. The CDR3 is 15 amino acids. The CDR3 nucleotides read TGTGCCAGCAGCACTTTGACAGGGAGCAATCAGCCCCAGCATTTT. Translation gives CASSTLTGSNQPQHF.

The chain carries TRBV28 and TRBJ2-1, with 7 bases identical to TRBD2. The length of the CDR3 is 16 residues. The junction had 7 bases not matched to a gene; V was cut back by 5 bases and J by 0 bases. Germline V gene data show CDR1 as MDHEN and CDR2 as SYDVKM. The CDR3 DNA reads as TGTGCCAGCAGTCGATTCGGGAGGCTCTCCTACAATGAGCAGTTCTTC. It specifies CASSRFGRLSYNEQFF.

This clonotype occurred a few times. The chain combines TRBV14 with TRBJ1-1; D gene unclear. V was pared by 1 base and J by 6 bases, with 6 bases between. Germline V gives CDR1 SGHDN, CDR2 FVKESK. CDR3 length: 12 amino acids. The CDR3 DNA reads as TGTGCCAGCAGCCAAGGAGGCGCTGAAGCTTTCTTT. Translating it yields CASSQGGAEAFF. The full variable domain, with the rest looked up from reference TRBV14 and TRBJ1-1, is EAGVTQFPSHSVIEKGQTVTLRCDPISGHDNLYWYRRVMGKEIKFLLHFVKESKQDESGMPNNRFLAERTGGTYSTLKVQPAELEDSGVYFCASSQGGAEAFFGQGTRLTVV.

The chain joins TRBV19 to TRBJ1-5; maybe TRBD1 (5 bases). Germline CDR1 reads LNHDA; CDR2 reads SQIVND (reference sequence). The CDR3 consists of 16 residues. Trimming pared 7 bases from V and 3 bases from J, leaving 19 bases between. The CDR3 loop is CASITPTGGTNQPQHF. The DNA for the CDR3 is TGTGCCAGTATTACCCCCACCGGGGGGACCAATCAGCCCCAGCATTTT.

This clonotype has a count of ten or more. V and J are TRBV28 and TRBJ1-1; a weak D match, TRBD1 (5 bases). The CDR3 covers 15 residues. The germline V gene has CDR1 MDHEN and CDR2 SYDVKM. V was pared by 3 bases and J by 3 bases, with 14 bases between. This chain's CDR3 is CASSFSTGGYTEAFF. The CDR3, as DNA: TGTGCCAGCAGTTTTTCTACAGGAGGTTACACTGAAGCTTTCTTT.